This is a list of T cell receptor beta chains from one sample in a study of CD8 T cells in Susac syndrome. MiXCR, run by TCRdb on the immunoSEQ multiplex PCR reads, gives a single entry per CDR3 protein. The sample shows over 100,000 distinct CDR3 sequences, about 90% of them seen only once. Specimen: CD8+ T cells from PBMCs. Receptors originate from a human donor in good health. Both conserved end residues are part of each CDR3. D genes are given only for firm matches. Clone size is shown for a subset of rows, as once, few, many or a class of expanded clone.

d_call,clone_size,j_call,v_call,cdr3_nt,cdr3_aa
-,-,TRBJ1-2,TRBV2,TGTGCCAGCAGTGTTGGGACCGCGGGGTATGGCTACACCTTC,CASSVGTAGYGYTF
-,-,TRBJ1-5,TRBV29-1,TGCAGCGTTGCGGGGGGAATAGGTCAGCCCCAGCATTTT,CSVAGGIGQPQHF
-,-,TRBJ1-1,TRBV29-1,TGCAGCGTAGAACCCAGAATGAACACTGAAGCTTTCTTT,CSVEPRMNTEAFF
-,-,TRBJ1-2,TRBV10-3,TGTGCCATCCTAGCTGAGAACTATGGCTACACCTTC,CAILAENYGYTF
-,-,TRBJ2-5,TRBV7-8,TGTGCCAGCAGCCTCGACTCCCCGGGGCCGCAGTCCCAGTACTTC,CASSLDSPGPQSQYF
-,-,TRBJ1-5,TRBV7-6,TGTGCCAGCAGCTTAACAAGGGAGGGGGATCAGCCCCAGCATTTT,CASSLTREGDQPQHF
-,-,TRBJ1-5,TRBV19,TGTGCCAGTAGTTACGGACAGCCTAATCAGCCCCAGCATTTT,CASSYGQPNQPQHF
-,-,TRBJ1-3,TRBV7-3,TGTGCCAGCAGCTTAAATGGGGCATCTGGAAACACCATATATTTT,CASSLNGASGNTIYF
TRBD2,-,TRBJ2-1,TRBV2,TGTGCCAGCAGTCCGACTAGCGGGAGGACGTACAATGAGCAGTTCTTC,CASSPTSGRTYNEQFF
-,-,TRBJ1-6,TRBV27,TGTGCCAGCAGTTCACCCAGACAGGATGGACGATCACCCCTCCACTTT,CASSSPRQDGRSPLHF
-,once,TRBJ1-1,TRBV7-2,TGTGCCAGCAGCTTTAATTCGGCCGGTGAAGCTTTCTTT,CASSFNSAGEAFF
-,-,TRBJ2-5,TRBV5-1,TGCGCCAGCAGCCTGTGGCTGGGGGGTAGAGAGACCCAGTACTTC,CASSLWLGGRETQYF
-,once,TRBJ2-3,TRBV6-1,TGTGCCAGCAGCACCTATGGCCGAAAGCCTACAGATACGCAGTATTTT,CASSTYGRKPTDTQYF
-,few,TRBJ2-7,TRBV7-2,TGTGCCAGCAGCTTAGCCGGAAACTACGAGCAGTACTTC,CASSLAGNYEQYF
-,-,TRBJ2-3,TRBV7-2,TGTGCCAGCAGCTTATTTATTGCCCAGGTAACAGATACGCAGTATTTT,CASSLFIAQVTDTQYF
-,-,TRBJ1-1,TRBV18,TGTGCCAGCTCATCGACCCGTCTAGCGGCGAACACTGAAGCTTTCTTT,CASSSTRLAANTEAFF
-,-,TRBJ2-1,TRBV19,TGTGCCAGTACAGGGGACTTCTACAATGAGCAGTTCTTC,CASTGDFYNEQFF
-,-,TRBJ2-7,TRBV5-1,TGCGCCAGCAGTGACCCGGGACATTCCTACGAGCAGTACTTC,CASSDPGHSYEQYF
-,-,TRBJ1-1,TRBV20-1,TGCAGTGCTATCCAGGGCAAGGGCACTGAAGCTTTCTTT,CSAIQGKGTEAFF
-,-,TRBJ1-3,TRBV29-1,TGCAGCGTCGCGGGACAATTAGGAAACACCATATATTTT,CSVAGQLGNTIYF
TRBD1,-,TRBJ1-1,TRBV29-1,TGCAGCGTAAATACAGGGGGCACTGAAGCTTTCTTT,CSVNTGGTEAFF
TRBD1,-,TRBJ1-2,TRBV7-2,TGTGCCAGCAGCTTAGGAGGGGGCGGCTACACCTTC,CASSLGGGGYTF
TRBD2,-,TRBJ2-7,TRBV7-2,TGTGCCAGCAGCTTAGCTCTTAGCGGGAGGTCTCACGAGCAGTACTTC,CASSLALSGRSHEQYF
-,few,TRBJ2-7,TRBV6-5,TGTGCCAGCAGTTACCTTGGGGGGTACGAGCAGTACTTC,CASSYLGGYEQYF
-,-,TRBJ1-1,TRBV6-2/TRBV6-3,TGTGCCAGCAGTTATGCAAAATTGGGGAACACTGAAGCTTTCTTT,CASSYAKLGNTEAFF
-,-,TRBJ1-2,TRBV20-1,TGCAGTGCTAGAGTGGACGGGAGTCTGGAGGGCTACACCTTC,CSARVDGSLEGYTF
-,once,TRBJ2-3,TRBV7-8,TGTGCCAGCAGCGAGGGAGTAGGCACAGATACGCAGTATTTT,CASSEGVGTDTQYF